The present T cell receptor (beta chain) was sequenced within a study of T cells in Graves' hyperthyroidism and ophthalmopathy (dated by TCRdb to between 2018 and 2021). Describing the broader study: Peripheral blood samples were taken at the time of initial diagnosis, prior to any treatment. To identify TCR V-J signatures that set the groups apart, the researchers used a discovery cohort of 100 patients, made up of some 41 with Graves' ophthalmopathy and 57 with stable Graves' hyperthyroidism. Prospective prediction of ophthalmopathy was tested in an independent validation cohort consisting of under 20 hyperthyroidism patients and approximately 16 patients who later progressed to ophthalmopathy. The approximately 100 discovery patients were randomly divided into training and test sets at a 7:3 ratio. In addition, the study compared T-cell repertoires in thyroid tissue and in blood from over 5 Graves' hyperthyroidism patients. Once sampling was done, hyperthyroidism patients were given methimazole at a starting dose of 30 mg daily, whereas ophthalmopathy patients were given high-dose intravenous methylprednisolone. The paper reports TCR Vbeta CDR3 sequencing of approximately 140 peripheral blood samples: 40 or so ophthalmopathy, some 80 hyperthyroidism and approximately 17 progressor patients.

The germline V gene gives CDR1 as SQVTM and CDR2 as ANQGSEA. The germline V and J ends show losses of 6 bases and 14 bases respectively, and no gene match explains 10 bases of the junction. Counted from cysteine to phenylalanine, this CDR3 has 11 amino acids. CDR3 DNA is the only sequence kept; it has 33 bases, read in frame from the first base. Amplification of TCR beta CDR3 regions was carried out from RNA transcripts. A first-round RT-PCR of the TCR CDR3 used the HTBI primer set with the Qiagen OneStep RT-PCR kit. Libraries were constructed in a second round of multiplex PCR, after which size selection and purification were carried out. Paired-end sequencing of the libraries was performed with 100 bp reads on an Illumina HiSeq2000. Under the source paper's analysis protocol: Raw data were processed with SOAPnuke, discarding reads with adapters, uncalled bases, mean Phred below 15, or no exact constant-primer or identifier match. COPE v1.2.5 was used to merge high-quality paired reads, and clonotypes were defined as unique nucleotide sequences. MiTCR v1.1 was used to align clonotypes to the IMGT TRBV, TRBD and TRBJ reference segments. The analysis included only V-J combinations with a frequency above 0.0001, which together covered 99.2% of the repertoires. The TCS score was defined as F50 (clonal expansion) divided by E x V (chaos), with BLOSUM62-based TCRdist calculated between CDR3 peptides within each V-J. Welch's t-statistics and random forest reduced 500 to 550 V-J features to fewer than 15, which were used in a naive Bayes classifier (R e1071). The public reads were quality trimmed at Q25 with fastp and then assembled into clones with MiXCR by TCRdb, keeping productive beta chains. Rows with a matching CDR3 protein are joined into one entry that keeps the most common DNA and genes. TCRdb assigned the V and J calls; the authors' analysis was not used. In all, the sample holds 550,000 to 650,000 distinct CDR3 sequences, and roughly 15% of those were seen once. The top ten constitute approximately 14% of the sample.

Stable Graves' hyperthyroidism was defined as no progression to ophthalmopathy during 18 months of follow-up. The hyperthyroidism patients were between 18 and 65 years old and newly diagnosed, with a disease duration of less than 2 months. Patients with uncontrolled infections, other autoimmune diseases, pregnancy or lactation were excluded. Diagnoses were established on the basis of clinical symptoms, serum thyroxine and TRAb, thyroid ultrasound, and orbital computed tomography. PBMCs were separated from 10 ml of fresh peripheral blood using Ficoll-Paque density gradient centrifugation. Total RNA was extracted using Trizol reagent, and RNA quality was assessed on an Agilent 2100 Bioanalyzer. Study-wide conclusions, independent of this receptor: Most expanded thyroid clonotypes (frequency above 0.001) were also found in blood, which suggests that blood repertoires may mirror thyroid immune responses. Sample size was not statistically predetermined, and investigators were not blinded to group allocation. A model built on a 13 V-J signature distinguished ophthalmopathy from stable hyperthyroidism, reaching over 85% sensitivity and 81.08% specificity in cross-validation and 80%/75% in testing. During validation, the model predicted progression to ophthalmopathy a median of approximately 6 months ahead of onset, with just under 71% sensitivity and 72% to 85% specificity.

This clonotype was observed a handful of times. This clone's antigen is unknown. No much larger clonotype is one base removed from it; base qualities were not supplied. This TCR was sampled from a woman aged 40 to 50 with Graves' hyperthyroidism. The rearranged segments are TRBV29-1 and TRBJ2-1; 7 bases in the middle match TRBD1. Sequenced: blood. For the CDR3, the sequence is CSVLTGAEKFF. The base sequence is TGCAGCGTACTAACAGGGGCTGAAAAGTTCTTC.